The clone carrying this T cell receptor (beta chain) was counted ten times or more. Antigen: not known. This entry is derived from a study of neurological immune-mediated disorders. Study results and caveats: Expanded clones shared no CDR3 amino acid sequences across subjects, suggesting private repertoires in all groups.

The method for making cDNA was 5'RACE, and it used 10-nucleotide random UMIs. MiXCR, applied by TCRdb to the 5' RACE reads, yields one record per CDR3 protein. The sample holds more than 15,000 distinct CDR3 sequences, about 10% seen once. Sorted libraries came from approximately 1 million CD4+ or CD8+ T cells. The germline CDR1 and CDR2 sequences are MGHRA and YSYEKL. V lost 0 bases and J 11 bases, leaving 7 bases between the germline ends. This CDR3 is built from 12 residues. V and J are TRBV4-1 and TRBJ1-4; D is unresolved. The origin of this receptor is a woman between 50 and 59 years old in good health. Sequenced: CD8+ T cells from blood. The CDR3 nucleotides are TGCGCCAGCAGCCAAGACGGCTCCAAACTGTTTTTT. Translating it yields CASSQDGSKLFF.